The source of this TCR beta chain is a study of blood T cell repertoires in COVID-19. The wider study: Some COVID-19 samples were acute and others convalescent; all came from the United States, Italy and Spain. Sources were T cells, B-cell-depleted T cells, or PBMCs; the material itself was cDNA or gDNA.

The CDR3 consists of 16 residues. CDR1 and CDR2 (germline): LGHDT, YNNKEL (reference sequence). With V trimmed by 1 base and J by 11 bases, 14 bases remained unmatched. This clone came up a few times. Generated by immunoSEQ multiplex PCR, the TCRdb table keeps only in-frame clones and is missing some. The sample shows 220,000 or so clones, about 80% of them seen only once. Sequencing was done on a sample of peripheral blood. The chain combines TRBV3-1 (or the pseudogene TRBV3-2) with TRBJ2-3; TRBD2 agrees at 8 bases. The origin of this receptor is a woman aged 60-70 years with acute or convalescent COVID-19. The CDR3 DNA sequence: TGTGCCAGCAGCCAAGCGGCTAGCGGGCCCTCACGAGAGCAGTATTTT. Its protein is CASSQAASGPSREQYF.